This record looks at one T cell receptor (beta chain) sequence and its context. Its antigen specificity is not known. No base quality values were provided; no much bigger clone lies one nucleotide off. This entry comes from a study of blood T cells in healthy people across ages (dated by TCRdb to 2013 to 2016). Background for the entire study: Template switching captured roughly one uniquely barcoded TCR beta cDNA molecule per two T cells in model experiments. Donors were grouped into four age groups: young (average roughly 16 years), middle-aged (over 35), aged (around 62) and long-lived (around 80). To avoid experimental bias, donors of different ages were randomly spread across the sequencing lanes. Age-related changes in TCR beta repertoire diversity were measured in the study by deep sequencing normalized with unique cDNA molecular identifiers. Two additional independent replicas of 1 million unique cDNA reads from the same blood draw were analyzed for two donors (one aged 18 to 30 and one aged 80 or older). General study outcomes and caveats: Compared with the aged group, the long-lived group had more naive CD4+ T cells, fewer expanded clones and increased TCR diversity, a pattern suggesting age selection. Conclusive comparison of naive and antigen-experienced compartments was prevented by the profiling of bulk unsorted PBMCs. Observed TCR beta diversity correlated strongly with the percentage of naive T cells measured by flow cytometry. Observed TCR beta diversity per million T cells fell roughly linearly with age, and a significant reduction was already apparent by age about 38. Estimates of total diversity based on one million sequenced T cells were regarded as lower bounds and as underestimates. Because donor CMV infection status was unknown, age-related changes in expanded clonotypes were potentially confounded.

The donors were under 40 Caucasian individuals from Russia, aged roughly 6 to 90 years, who were systemically healthy. About 9.8 milliliters of peripheral blood were drawn from each donor into EDTA-treated Vacutainer tubes. Ficoll-Paque density-gradient centrifugation was used to isolate PBMCs, with at least 6.5 million obtained per sample. Total RNA, at least 6 micrograms per sample, was extracted from PBMCs with Trizol reagent. For every donor, flow cytometry on a PBMC aliquot measured the percentage of naive CD45RAhigh/CD27high T cells. Trimming costs V 5 bases and J 3 bases, and their ends lie 16 bases apart. The CDR3 numbers 15 residues from cysteine through phenylalanine. The entry retains the CDR3 DNA only, 45 bases that are in frame from base 1. The germline V gene yields MDHEN for CDR1 and SYDVKM for CDR2. The method behind the library was 5' RACE. This sample was sequenced with an Illumina HiSeq 2500. A second 7 to 11 cycle PCR used a sample-barcoded 5' primer and a J-beta primer mix. A template-switch 5' adaptor carrying 12 random nucleotides introduced a unique molecular identifier onto each TCR beta cDNA molecule. At least 2.5 million CDR3-containing paired-end reads were obtained from each sample. All of the RNA was converted into first-strand cDNA using the Mint cDNA synthesis kit, with a TRBC-specific oligonucleotide serving as the primer. Following uracil-DNA glycosylase treatment, all cDNA underwent a first 18-cycle PCR with the universal primers M1SS and BC2_uni_R. Concerning the study's data processing: Each sample was normalized by randomly selecting 1 million high-quality reads, each carrying a distinct molecular identifier. Instead of being binned into consensus sequences, reads with shared molecular identifiers were discarded. MiTCR, run with a Q25 quality threshold and the strictest error-elimination algorithm, handled CDR3 identification, clonotype clustering and error correction. A nonparametric unseen species model with Euler transformation was used to estimate a lower bound on total TCR beta diversity. Clones were called with MiXCR by TCRdb after fastp trimmed the public reads at Q25, and only in-frame beta chains were retained. Every CDR3 protein is listed once, alongside the most common genes and DNA of its rows. The V and J calls were not made by the authors but by TCRdb's processing. The sample records about a million distinct CDR3 sequences, around 48% of which are singletons. The ten most abundant clones make up around an eighth of the sample.

This TCR was recovered from a man younger than 40 in good health. The sequencing sample was made of blood. The chain is assembled from TRBV28 and TRBJ1-1; too little of a D gene remains to name it. The DNA reads TGTGCCAGCAGTACCGGCGACCGGGATTACACTGAAGCTTTCTTT. It is translated as CASSTGDRDYTEAFF.